The 11 T cell receptor beta chains below come from one sample, sequenced in a study of blood T cell repertoires in COVID-19. Clones were sequenced by immunoSEQ multiplex PCR, and TCRdb holds only the in-frame ones, with some missing. The data contain about 240,000 clones, about 89% of them singletons. Material for sequencing was PBMCs or T cells enriched from blood (not recorded which). The origin of the receptors is a woman aged 25 to 39 who had recovered from COVID-19.

V is TRBV5-4 and J is TRBJ2-3; D is ambiguous. The V gene lost 0 bases and the J gene lost 0 bases, with 5 bases spanning the gap. The CDR3 length is 14 residues. Germline values: CDR1 SGHNT, CDR2 YYREEE (reference sequence). Here the CDR3 DNA reads TGTGCCAGCAGCTTGGGGGCCAGCACAGATACGCAGTATTTT. The encoded protein is CASSLGASTDTQYF.

In regard to this clone: The same CDR3 can be traced to other DNA sequences in this sample. J is TRBJ1-4 and V is TRBV28, with D uncertain. Germline V gives CDR1 MDHEN, CDR2 SYDVKM. The V and J ends lost 4 bases and 0 bases respectively, with 6 bases between them. This CDR3 contains 14 residues. This CDR3 is CASSSGSTNEKLFF. The CDR3 DNA reads as TGTGCCAGCAGTTCGGGATCAACTAATGAAAAACTGTTTTTT.

The chain couples TRBV7-9 to TRBJ1-3; no clear D gene. The V gene lost 5 bases and the J gene lost 4 bases, with 18 bases spanning the gap. Germline-derived CDR1 and CDR2 are SEHNR and FQNEAQ (reference sequence). This CDR3 is 16 amino acids long. The CDR3 sequence: CASSITWVAGGNTIYF. The CDR3 DNA reads as TGTGCCAGCAGCATCACCTGGGTGGCCGGGGGAAACACCATATATTTT.

This clone was detected a few times. The V gene is TRBV20-1, the J gene TRBJ1-1; D gene uncertain. The CDR3 loop spans 11 amino acids. Per the germline V gene, CDR1 is DFQATT and CDR2 is SNEGSKA (reference sequence). V was cut by 7 bases and J by 5 bases, with 11 bases left in between. Here the CDR3 DNA reads TGCAGTGTTAGCGGGGAAACTGAAGCTTTCTTT. It translates to CSVSGETEAFF.

The chain is built from TRBV25-1 and TRBJ1-1; 11 nucleotides match TRBD1. The CDR3 is made up of 13 amino acids. V gave up 6 bases and J gave up 5 bases; unmatched junction bases: 2. Germline CDR1 MGHDK, CDR2 SYGVNS. The CDR3 is CASRGTGGTEAFF. The DNA for the CDR3 is TGTGCCAGCAGGGGGACAGGGGGGACTGAAGCTTTCTTT.

The genes are TRBV20-1 and TRBJ1-1; D call uncertain. This CDR3 is 10 amino acids long. The V gene lost 3 bases and the J gene lost 7 bases, with 6 bases spanning the gap. In germline, CDR1 is DFQATT, CDR2 SNEGSKA (reference sequence). The CDR3 sequence is CSASYSEAFF. The CDR3 nucleotides read TGCAGTGCTAGTTACAGTGAAGCTTTCTTT.

The chain joins TRBV11-1 to TRBJ1-1; no definite D call. The germline V gene has CDR1 SGHAT and CDR2 FQDESV (reference sequence). V was cut by 2 bases and J by 3 bases, with 13 bases left in between. The CDR3 contains 15 residues. The CDR3 spells CASSLFVARDTEAFF. As DNA, the CDR3 is TGTGCCAGCAGCTTATTTGTGGCGCGGGACACTGAAGCTTTCTTT.

The chain joins TRBV30 to TRBJ2-3, with D perhaps TRBD1 (6 bases). The length of the CDR3 is 15 residues. V was trimmed by 0 bases and J by 4 bases, leaving 14 bases between them. Germline CDR1 GTSNPN, CDR2 SVGIG (reference sequence). CDR3 sequence (DNA): TGTGCCTGGAGTGTTTACAGGGTCAACTCAGATACGCAGTATTTT. Translating it yields CAWSVYRVNSDTQYF.

The gene calls are TRBV9 and TRBJ2-1; 8 bases line up with TRBD2. Looked up from germline, CDR1 is SGDLS and CDR2 is YYNGEE. This CDR3 contains 16 residues. Unmatched junction bases numbered 8, after V lost 3 bases and J lost 3 bases. Here the CDR3 reads CASSALTSGIYNEQFF. Here the CDR3 DNA reads TGTGCCAGCAGCGCGTTAACTAGCGGAATCTACAATGAGCAGTTCTTC.

The rearrangement uses TRBV10-2 and TRBJ1-1; no reliable D call. Looked up from germline, CDR1 is WSHSY and CDR2 is SAAADI. The CDR3 covers 12 residues. V lost 5 bases and J 6 bases, leaving 10 bases between the germline ends. In DNA form, the CDR3 reads TGCGCCAGCAGTACCCACCCAGCTGAAGCTTTCTTT. This gives the protein CASSTHPAEAFF.

This clone came up a few times. This chain uses TRBV10-3 with TRBJ2-7, with TRBD1 as a possible D gene (6 bases). Trimming removed 8 bases from V and 4 bases from J, with 12 bases in between. The CDR3 is made up of 12 amino acids. The V gene's germline CDR1 is ENHRY and CDR2 SYGVKD. The DNA of the CDR3 is TGTGCCATCGGTACGGACAGATACGAGCAGTACTTC. Its translation: CAIGTDRYEQYF.